One sample yielded the 3 T cell receptor beta chains listed below, sequenced in a study of shared clonotypes between healthy human individuals. The table came from immunoSEQ multiplex PCR; TCRdb's copy has only in-frame clones and leaves some out. The sample comprises over a million clones, roughly 96% of which are singletons, and approximately 1.1% rests with the top ten. Material for sequencing was naive CD4+ T cells sorted from blood. The subset denotes: CD45RA+ positively selected. The receptors shown here come from a man between 25 and 39 years old in good health.

The chain uses TRBV25-1 and TRBJ2-7, with no clear D. Germline-derived CDR1 and CDR2 are MGHDK and SYGVNS. This CDR3 has 15 amino acids. Trimming took 6 bases from V and 1 from J, leaving 16 bases between them. Written as DNA, the CDR3 is TGTGCCAGCAGGGGGTGGGCTGCTGATTCCTACGAGCAGTACTTC. Amino acids: CASRGWAADSYEQYF.

The chain combines TRBV5-1 with TRBJ2-5, with a weak D call TRBD2 (7 bases). In germline, CDR1 is SGHRS, CDR2 YFSETQ. The CDR3 is made up of 13 amino acids. V shed 0 bases and J shed 11 bases, with 14 bases lying between them. CDR3: CASSLAGGREQYF. CDR3 DNA: TGCGCCAGCAGCTTGGCCGGGGGGCGTGAGCAGTACTTC.

The chain is built from TRBV5-8 and TRBJ2-1; TRBD2 matches 7 bases. The CDR3 sequence is 16 residues long. Germline values: CDR1 SGHTS, CDR2 YDEGEE. The V gene end was trimmed by 6 bases and the J gene end by 5 bases; junction bases not matched to a gene: 14. The CDR3 nucleotides are TGTGCCAGCACCCCACGCCCGGTAGCGGGCCACAATGAGCAGTTCTTC. Translation: CASTPRPVAGHNEQFF. Looking up the rest from reference TRBV5-8 and TRBJ2-1 gives the full variable domain: EAGVTQSPTHLIKTRGQQATLRCSPISGHTSVYWYQQALGLGLQFLLWYDEGEERNRGNFPPRFSGRQFPNYSSELNVNALELEDSALYLCASTPRPVAGHNEQFFGPGTRLTVL.